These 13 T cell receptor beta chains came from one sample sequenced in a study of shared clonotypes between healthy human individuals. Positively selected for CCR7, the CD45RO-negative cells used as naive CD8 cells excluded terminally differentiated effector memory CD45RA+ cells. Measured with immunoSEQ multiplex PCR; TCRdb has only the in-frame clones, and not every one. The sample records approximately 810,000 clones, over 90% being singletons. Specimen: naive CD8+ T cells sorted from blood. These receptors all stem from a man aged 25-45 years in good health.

In DNA, the CDR3 is TGTGCCAGTAGTATCTCAGGGGTAAGACCGAGGGGCTACACCTTC. This gives the protein CASSISGVRPRGYTF. The chain joins TRBV19 to TRBJ1-2; D may be TRBD1 (6 bases). CDR3 size: 15 residues. The V end lost 3 bases, the J end lost 8 bases, and 19 bases lay between the germline ends. Germline V gives CDR1 LNHDA, CDR2 SQIVND (reference sequence).

The CDR3 loop reads CASSLGLNYEQYF. In nucleotides, the CDR3 is TGTGCCAGCAGCTTAGGTCTAAACTACGAGCAGTACTTC. V gene TRBV7-9 combines with J gene TRBJ2-7; D uncertain. V lost 1 base to trimming and J lost 3 bases, with 7 bases between them. Germline CDR1 and CDR2: SEHNR and FQNEAQ (reference sequence). The CDR3 contains 13 residues.

The CDR3 DNA reads TGTGCCAGCAGTCCTCCACCGGGACTAGCGGGAGCTCGCGATACGCAGTATTTT. This encodes CASSPPPGLAGARDTQYF. This chain links TRBV27 with TRBJ2-3, with TRBD2 matching 14 bases. The CDR3 sequence is 18 residues long. CDR1 is MNHEY, CDR2 SMNVEV, per germline (reference sequence). V gave up 5 bases and J gave up 6 bases; unmatched junction bases: 13.

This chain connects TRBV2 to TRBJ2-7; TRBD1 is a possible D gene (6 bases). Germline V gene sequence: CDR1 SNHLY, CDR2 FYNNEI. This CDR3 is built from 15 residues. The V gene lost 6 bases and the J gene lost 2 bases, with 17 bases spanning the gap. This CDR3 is CASSPSWGTTYEQYF. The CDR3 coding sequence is TGTGCCAGCAGCCCATCCTGGGGGACAACCTACGAGCAGTACTTC.

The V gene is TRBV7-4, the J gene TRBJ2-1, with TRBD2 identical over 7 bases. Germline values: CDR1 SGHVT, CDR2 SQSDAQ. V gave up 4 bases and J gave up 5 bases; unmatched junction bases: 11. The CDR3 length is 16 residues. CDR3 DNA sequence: TGTGCCAGCAGCTCGCAGAGGCTAGCGGCCCACAATGAGCAGTTCTTC. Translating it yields CASSSQRLAAHNEQFF. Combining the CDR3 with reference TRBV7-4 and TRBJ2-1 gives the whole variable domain GAGVSQSPRYKVAKRGRDVALRCDSISGHVTLYWYRQTLGQGSEVLTYSQSDAQRDKSGRPSGRFSAERPERSVSTLKIQRTEQGDSAVYLCASSSQRLAAHNEQFFGPGTRLTVL.

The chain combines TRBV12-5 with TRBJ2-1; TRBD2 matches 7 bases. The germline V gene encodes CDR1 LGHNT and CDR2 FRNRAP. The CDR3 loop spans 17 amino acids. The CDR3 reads CATSTGGGRSSYNEQFF. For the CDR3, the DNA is TGTGCCACCAGTACGGGGGGAGGTAGAAGCTCCTACAATGAGCAGTTCTTC.

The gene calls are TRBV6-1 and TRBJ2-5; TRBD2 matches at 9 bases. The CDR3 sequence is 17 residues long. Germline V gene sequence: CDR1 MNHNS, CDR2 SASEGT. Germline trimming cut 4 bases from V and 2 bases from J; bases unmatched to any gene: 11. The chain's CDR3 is CASSGPSGISSQETQYF. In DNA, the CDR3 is TGTGCCAGCAGTGGCCCTAGCGGGATAAGTAGTCAAGAGACCCAGTACTTC.

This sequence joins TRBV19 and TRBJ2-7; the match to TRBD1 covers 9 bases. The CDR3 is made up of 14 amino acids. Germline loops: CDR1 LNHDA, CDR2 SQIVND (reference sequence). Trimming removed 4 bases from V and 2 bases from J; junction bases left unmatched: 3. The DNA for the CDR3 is TGTGCCAGTAGTACGGGACAGGGACCCTACGAGCAGTACTTC. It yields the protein CASSTGQGPYEQYF. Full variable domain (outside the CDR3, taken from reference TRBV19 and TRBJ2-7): DGGITQSPKYLFRKEGQNVTLSCEQNLNHDAMYWYRQDPGQGLRLIYYSQIVNDFQKGDIAEGYSVSREKKESFPLTVTSAQKNPTAFYLCASSTGQGPYEQYFGPGTRLTVT.

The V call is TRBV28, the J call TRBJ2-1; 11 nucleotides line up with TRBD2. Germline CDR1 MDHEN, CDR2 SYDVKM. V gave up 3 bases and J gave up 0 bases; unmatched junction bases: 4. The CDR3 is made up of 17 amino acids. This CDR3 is CASSLGTSGYSYNEQFF. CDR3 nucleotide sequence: TGTGCCAGCAGTTTGGGGACTAGCGGATACTCCTACAATGAGCAGTTCTTC.

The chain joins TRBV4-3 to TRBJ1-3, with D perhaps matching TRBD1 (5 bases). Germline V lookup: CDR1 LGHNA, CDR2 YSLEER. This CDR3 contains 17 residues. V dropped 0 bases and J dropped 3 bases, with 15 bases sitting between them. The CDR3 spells CASSQDGVGAHGNTIYF. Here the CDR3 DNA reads TGCGCCAGCAGCCAAGATGGCGTAGGGGCTCATGGAAACACCATATATTTT.

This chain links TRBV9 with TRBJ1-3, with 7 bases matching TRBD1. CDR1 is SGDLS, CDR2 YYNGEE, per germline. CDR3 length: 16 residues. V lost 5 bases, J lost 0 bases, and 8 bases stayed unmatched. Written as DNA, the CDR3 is TGTGCCAGCAGTTCTTTGGGGACAGACTCTGGAAACACCATATATTTT. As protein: CASSSLGTDSGNTIYF. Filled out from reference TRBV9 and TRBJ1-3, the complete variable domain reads DSGVTQTPKHLITATGQRVTLRCSPRSGDLSVYWYQQSLDQGLQFLIQYYNGEERAKGNILERFSAQQFPDLHSELNLSSLELGDSALYFCASSSLGTDSGNTIYFGEGSWLTVV.

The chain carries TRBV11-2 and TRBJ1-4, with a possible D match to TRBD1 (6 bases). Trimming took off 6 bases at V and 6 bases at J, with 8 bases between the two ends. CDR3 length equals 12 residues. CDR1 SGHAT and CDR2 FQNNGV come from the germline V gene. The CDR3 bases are TGTGCCAGCAGGGCAGGGGATGAAAAACTGTTTTTT. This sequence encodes CASRAGDEKLFF.

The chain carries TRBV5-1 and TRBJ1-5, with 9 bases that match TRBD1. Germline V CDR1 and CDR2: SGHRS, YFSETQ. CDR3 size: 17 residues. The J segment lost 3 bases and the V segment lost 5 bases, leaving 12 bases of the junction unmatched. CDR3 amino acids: CASSQGDREGPNQPQHF. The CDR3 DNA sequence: TGCGCCAGCAGTCAAGGGGACAGGGAAGGTCCCAATCAGCCCCAGCATTTT. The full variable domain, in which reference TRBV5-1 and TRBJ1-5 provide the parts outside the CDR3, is KAGVTQTPRYLIKTRGQQVTLSCSPISGHRSVSWYQQTPGQGLQFLFEYFSETQRNKGNFPGRFSGRQFSNSRSEMNVSTLELGDSALYLCASSQGDREGPNQPQHFGDGTRLSIL.